This T cell receptor (beta chain) was captured by sequencing in a study of blood T cell repertoires in COVID-19. Study context: The study drew acute and convalescent COVID-19 samples from the United States, Italy and Spain. Sample material is recorded as cDNA or gDNA derived from T cells, B-cell-depleted T cells, or PBMCs.

This CDR3 region has 19 residues. Trimming removed 4 bases at V and 6 bases at J, with 31 bases between. Germline CDR1 and CDR2: SGHRS and YFSETQ. Patients at the Seattle site were enrolled during active infection and followed longitudinally. Only a few counts were recorded for this clone. Original processing notes: Reference gene primers were amplified, and this amplification served to estimate nucleated cell counts. Sequencing used immunoSEQ multiplex PCR; TCRdb keeps in-frame clones, though not all of them. V, J and clone size are those of that table, while D and trimming were read from the DNA. The data show 400,000 to 450,000 clones, about 91% seen once.

This chain connects TRBV5-1 to TRBJ1-1; perhaps TRBD1 as D (5 bases). The specimen sequenced was peripheral blood. This TCR came from a woman in her forties or fifties with COVID-19, enrolled during active disease. Here the CDR3 DNA reads TGCGCCAGCAGCCTCCGCCCACTATCCAATGACAGAGAGAAGGCTGAAGCTTTCTTT. This encodes CASSLRPLSNDREKAEAFF. The full variable domain, rest sourced from reference TRBV5-1 and TRBJ1-1, is KAGVTQTPRYLIKTRGQQVTLSCSPISGHRSVSWYQQTPGQGLQFLFEYFSETQRNKGNFPGRFSGRQFSNSRSEMNVSTLELGDSALYLCASSLRPLSNDREKAEAFFGQGTRLTVV.